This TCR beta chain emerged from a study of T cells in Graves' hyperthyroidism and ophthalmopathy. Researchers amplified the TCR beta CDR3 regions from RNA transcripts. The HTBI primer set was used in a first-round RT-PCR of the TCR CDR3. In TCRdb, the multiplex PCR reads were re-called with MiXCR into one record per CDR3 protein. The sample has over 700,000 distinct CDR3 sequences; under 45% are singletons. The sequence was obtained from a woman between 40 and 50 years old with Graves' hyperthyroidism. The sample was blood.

DNA of the CDR3: TGCAGTGCTAGTCCGGGCAATTCACCCCTCCACTTT. Protein sequence: CSASPGNSPLHF. This chain links TRBV20-1 with TRBJ1-6, with unresolved D. The length of the CDR3 is 12 residues. The V and J ends lost 3 bases and 7 bases respectively, with 7 bases between them. In germline, CDR1 is DFQATT, CDR2 SNEGSKA (reference sequence).